Listed here are 5 T cell receptor beta chains from one sample, sequenced in a study of neoadjuvant anti-PD-1 for oral cavity cancer. Repertoires were generated with immunoSEQ multiplex PCR, while TCRdb's copy carries only in-frame clones and drops some. The sample lists 65,000 to 95,000 clones; less than 85% were seen once. Sequencing was performed on PBMCs, taken before nivolumab (anti-PD-1) treatment. Receptors originate from a person between 40 and 85 years old with oral cavity squamous cell carcinoma.

This clone was observed a few times. The chain joins TRBV7-9 to TRBJ1-1; no reliable D call. This CDR3 is built from 12 residues. In germline, CDR1 is SEHNR, CDR2 FQNEAQ (reference sequence). The V end was cut by 1 base, the J end by 6 bases, with 6 bases between. The CDR3 DNA follows: TGTGCCAGCAGCTTAGTTAGCTCTGAAGCTTTCTTT. Its protein product is CASSLVSSEAFF.

A word on this clone: A read error may explain this, as a much larger clone is one base away. Distinct nucleotide sequences in the sample also encode this CDR3. The V and J genes are TRBV4-2 and TRBJ1-1, with unresolved D. V gave up 1 base and J gave up 0 bases, with 6 bases separating them. This CDR3 comprises 14 residues. Looked up from germline, CDR1 is LGHNA and CDR2 is YNFKEQ. The DNA of the CDR3 is TGTGCCAGCAGCCAAGGGGAGGTGAACACTGAAGCTTTCTTT. It translates to CASSQGEVNTEAFF.

This clone showed up just once. The chain is built from TRBV11-2 and TRBJ1-1; perhaps TRBD1 as D (5 bases). With 0 bases removed from V and 6 bases from J, the gap between germline ends came to 8 bases. In germline, CDR1 is SGHAT, CDR2 FQNNGV. This CDR3 region has 13 residues. The CDR3 DNA sequence: TGTGCCAGCAGCTTAGATGGGGCCGCTGAAGCTTTCTTT. Its translation is CASSLDGAAEAFF.

Regarding this clone: In the same sample, other DNA sequences code for this CDR3. The chain links TRBV6-5 to TRBJ1-5; a possible D gene is TRBD1 (6 bases). The CDR3 runs to 13 residues. Germline CDR1 reads MNHEY; CDR2 reads SVGAGI. Between the trimmed V and J ends, which lost 7 bases and 1 base, there was a span of 8 bases. The CDR3 reads CASTTGSNQPQHF. In DNA, the CDR3 is TGTGCCAGCACCACAGGGAGCAATCAGCCCCAGCATTTT.

V and J are TRBV27 and TRBJ2-7; TRBD2 matches at 12 bases. CDR1 MNHEY and CDR2 SMNVEV come from the germline V gene (reference sequence). Unmatched junction bases numbered 2, after V lost 0 bases and J lost 2 bases. The CDR3 totals 16 residues. CDR3 bases: TGTGCCAGCAGTTTATCAGGACTAGCGGGGACCTACGAGCAGTACTTC. Its protein is CASSLSGLAGTYEQYF.